These 25 T cell receptor beta chains share one sample of origin, sequenced in a study of cytomegalovirus exposure and HLA in healthy donors. The primer mix had 60 Vbeta and 13 Jbeta primers. Method: immunoSEQ multiplex PCR; TCRdb's copy keeps in-frame clones and lacks some. The sample comprises a few hundred thousand clones, 80% to 90% of which are singletons, and 2% to 3% rests with the top ten. The material sequenced was PBMCs. The receptors were sampled from a woman under 30 in good health and CMV-seronegative.

The DNA of the CDR3 is TGTGCCAGCAGTCCCTACAGGACAGCTAGCACAGATACGCAGTATTTT. It specifies CASSPYRTASTDTQYF. This chain joins TRBV6-6 and TRBJ2-3, with D perhaps TRBD1 (6 bases). The V gene's germline CDR1 is MNHNY and CDR2 SVGAGI (reference sequence). Trimming took off 5 bases at V and 0 bases at J, with 15 bases between the two ends. The CDR3 spans 16 residues.

This chain connects TRBV27 to TRBJ1-6, with D uncertain. The germline V gene has CDR1 MNHEY and CDR2 SMNVEV (reference sequence). Trimming left V 0 bases short and J 9 bases short, with 15 bases between. CDR3 length equals 16 residues. CDR3 DNA: TGTGCCAGCAGTTTATCCCCCGTGGGCAGCTTTTCACCCCTCCACTTT. This encodes CASSLSPVGSFSPLHF.

The chain uses TRBV19 and TRBJ1-4, with 12 bases that match TRBD1. After removal of 3 bases from V and 7 bases from J, the junction contained 3 bases not matched to a gene. The CDR3 runs to 15 residues. CDR1 and CDR2 (germline): LNHDA, SQIVND (reference sequence). In DNA, the CDR3 is TGTGCCAGTAGTATCGGGACAGGGGGCATTGAAAAACTGTTTTTT. It encodes CASSIGTGGIEKLFF.

V and J are TRBV30 and TRBJ2-3; maybe TRBD2 (7 bases). The CDR3 consists of 14 residues. Trimming took off 5 bases at V and 4 bases at J, with 16 bases between the two ends. Germline V gene lookup returns CDR1 GTSNPN and CDR2 SVGIG (reference sequence). The CDR3 loop reads CAWGVGGGPDTQYF. In DNA form, the CDR3 reads TGTGCCTGGGGGGTCGGCGGGGGCCCAGATACGCAGTATTTT.

The chain carries TRBV5-1 and TRBJ1-1; D is uncertain. The CDR3 contains 15 residues. V was trimmed by 0 bases and J by 2 bases, leaving 11 bases between them. CDR1 and CDR2 from the germline V gene are SGHRS and YFSETQ. CDR3 bases: TGCGCCAGCAGCTTGGTAGTGACATCAAACACTGAAGCTTTCTTT. This encodes CASSLVVTSNTEAFF.

The chain is built from TRBV11-2 and TRBJ2-5, with D maybe TRBD1 (6 bases). The end of the DNA fits TRBJ2-7 better, so the J call may be wrong. The V gene's germline CDR1 is SGHAT and CDR2 FQNNGV. The CDR3 runs 13 residues. The CDR3 DNA sequence: TGTGCCAGCAGCTCCGGACAGTTCTACGAGCAGTACTTC. Translating gives CASSSGQFYEQYF.

The chain uses TRBV13 and TRBJ2-5, with no clear D. The CDR3 consists of 12 residues. Germline V gene data show CDR1 as PRHDT and CDR2 as FYEKMQ (reference sequence). V shed 3 bases and J shed 1 base, with 3 bases lying between them. CDR3 nucleotide sequence: TGTGCCAGCAGCTTTCTCCAAGAGACCCAGTACTTC. Translation gives CASSFLQETQYF.

The chain joins TRBV11-2 to TRBJ1-5; a weak D match, TRBD1 (6 bases). Deletions cut 7 bases from V and 4 bases from J, with 11 bases between. Germline V gene sequence: CDR1 SGHAT, CDR2 FQNNGV. The CDR3 is made up of 13 amino acids. In DNA form, the CDR3 reads TGTGCCAGCACCCCTCAGGGGAATCAGCCCCAGCATTTT. Its translation is CASTPQGNQPQHF.

As DNA, the CDR3 is TGCGCCAGCAGCCTCGGGACTAGCGGGGCAAGGTCAGAGCAGTTCTTC. Translation: CASSLGTSGARSEQFF. J is TRBJ2-1 and V is TRBV4-1, with TRBD2 identical over 13 bases. The CDR3 contains 16 residues. Germline CDR1 is MGHRA and CDR2 is YSYEKL. V lost 4 bases to trimming and J lost 10 bases; unmatched junction nucleotides: 10.

J is TRBJ1-2 and V is TRBV30; D might be TRBD1 (6 bases). V dropped 5 bases and J dropped 6 bases, with 22 bases sitting between them. The CDR3 has 15 amino acids. CDR1 and CDR2 (germline): GTSNPN, SVGIG (reference sequence). Here the CDR3 reads CAWGGAAPSRDGYTF. The CDR3 region has the DNA TGTGCCTGGGGGGGGGCGGCGCCAAGCAGGGATGGCTACACCTTC.

The J gene is TRBJ2-1, the V gene TRBV13; 10 positions agree with TRBD2. Germline CDR1 is PRHDT and CDR2 is FYEKMQ (reference sequence). The CDR3 loop spans 17 amino acids. Trimming removed 4 bases from V and 5 bases from J; junction bases left unmatched: 11. The CDR3 region has the DNA TGTGCCAGCAGCTCCCAACCACTAGCGGGGCCACACAATGAGCAGTTCTTC. Its translation is CASSSQPLAGPHNEQFF.

This clone showed up just once. J is TRBJ2-1 and V is TRBV5-1; 10 bases align to TRBD2. The V and J ends lost 4 bases and 6 bases, in that order; junction bases with no gene match: 10. The CDR3 runs 16 residues. Germline V gives CDR1 SGHRS, CDR2 YFSETQ. This CDR3 reads CASSLTPSGGINEQFF. CDR3 sequence (DNA): TGCGCCAGCAGCCTCACTCCTAGCGGGGGTATCAATGAGCAGTTCTTC. The full variable domain, with the rest looked up from reference TRBV5-1 and TRBJ2-1, is KAGVTQTPRYLIKTRGQQVTLSCSPISGHRSVSWYQQTPGQGLQFLFEYFSETQRNKGNFPGRFSGRQFSNSRSEMNVSTLELGDSALYLCASSLTPSGGINEQFFGPGTRLTVL.

Regarding this clone: The junction differs from germline at one of its ends, possibly a read error. This sample also contains other DNA sequences that code for the same CDR3. V gene TRBV4-1 combines with J gene TRBJ1-6, with 7 bases aligning to TRBD1. CDR1 is MGHRA and CDR2 is YSYEKL in the germline V gene. The CDR3 contains 17 residues. The CDR3 loop reads CASSQDRSGTDNSPLHF. CDR3 DNA sequence: TGCGCCAGCAGCCAAGATAGGTCCGGGACAGATAATTCCCCCCTCCACTTT.

The V gene is TRBV18, the J gene TRBJ1-1; maybe TRBD1 (5 bases). The ends were cut back, 6 bases at V and 1 base at J, with 12 bases in the middle. The germline gives CDR1 KGHSH, CDR2 LQKENI. This CDR3 comprises 14 residues. CDR3 coding DNA: TGTGCCAGCTCCCCGCGAGACAGGAACACTGAAGCTTTCTTT. Its translation is CASSPRDRNTEAFF.

The chain links TRBV7-9 to TRBJ2-1; D is undetermined. Germline CDR1 is SEHNR and CDR2 is FQNEAQ (reference sequence). This CDR3 is 15 amino acids long. V lost 5 bases, J lost 2 bases, and 13 bases lay in between. The CDR3 here is CASSPRAAAYNEQFF. DNA of the CDR3: TGTGCCAGCAGCCCCCGCGCGGCCGCCTACAATGAGCAGTTCTTC. The full variable domain, rest sourced from reference TRBV7-9 and TRBJ2-1, is DTGVSQNPRHKITKRGQNVTFRCDPISEHNRLYWYRQTLGQGPEFLTYFQNEAQLEKSRLLSDRFSAERPKGSFSTLEIQRTEQGDSAMYLCASSPRAAAYNEQFFGPGTRLTVL.

The chain is built from TRBV19 and TRBJ2-7; a weak D match, TRBD1 (5 bases). The CDR3 sequence is 14 residues long. The germline V gene has CDR1 LNHDA and CDR2 SQIVND (reference sequence). Between the trimmed V and J ends, which lost 7 bases and 2 bases, there was a span of 15 bases. The CDR3 bases are TGTGCCAGTATTCCGGACACGGACACCTACGAGCAGTACTTC. Translation gives CASIPDTDTYEQYF.

This clone was seen a handful of times. V and J are TRBV19 and TRBJ1-4; D uncertain. The germline gives CDR1 LNHDA, CDR2 SQIVND (reference sequence). Trimming shortened V by 5 bases and J by 6 bases, and 16 bases separated the two germline ends. The CDR3 loop spans 15 amino acids. CDR3 in DNA: TGTGCCAGTAGTTTTAGAGGGCTTTATGATGAAAAACTGTTTTTT. Translation gives CASSFRGLYDEKLFF.

This chain connects TRBV6-1 to TRBJ2-1, with 12 bases matching TRBD2. The CDR3 has 18 residues. CDR1 and CDR2 (germline): MNHNS, SASEGT. V lost 2 bases and J lost 2; bases outside the gene matches: 7. The CDR3 sequence: CASSERWSSGGAYNEQFF. The CDR3 DNA reads as TGTGCCAGCAGTGAAAGGTGGTCTAGCGGGGGGGCCTACAATGAGCAGTTCTTC.

J is TRBJ2-7 and V is TRBV27, with TRBD2 matching over 7 bases. The V gene's germline CDR1 is MNHEY and CDR2 SMNVEV (reference sequence). There are 16 residues in the CDR3. The trim removed 2 bases at V and 1 base at J, leaving 8 bases unmatched. The CDR3 region is CASSLVGSGESYEQYF. The CDR3, as DNA: TGTGCCAGCAGTTTAGTAGGGAGCGGGGAATCCTACGAGCAGTACTTC.

V usage is TRBV6-1 and J usage is TRBJ2-1, with 12 bases matching TRBD2. The V segment lost 2 bases and the J segment 9 bases; nucleotides outside the gene matches: 11. The CDR3 has 17 residues. Germline CDR1 and CDR2: MNHNS and SASEGT. Here the CDR3 reads CASSEWASGGASGEQFF. Written as DNA, the CDR3 is TGTGCCAGCAGTGAATGGGCTAGCGGGGGGGCAAGCGGTGAGCAGTTCTTC.

On this clone: One junction end disagrees with the germline gene, perhaps due to a read error. At the DNA level, this CDR3 is encoded by other sequences in the same sample as well. The CDR3: CASSFLAGGDEQYF. The CDR3 coding sequence is TGTGCCAGCAGCTTTCTAGCGGGGGGAGACGAGCAGTATTTC. The chain joins TRBV5-4 to TRBJ2-7, with 11 bases identical to TRBD2. The germline gives CDR1 SGHNT, CDR2 YYREEE (reference sequence). The CDR3 has 14 amino acids.

The chain carries TRBV4-1 and TRBJ2-5; 8 bases fit TRBD2. V was clipped by 0 bases and J by 5 bases; unmatched bases: 5. In germline, CDR1 is MGHRA, CDR2 YSYEKL. This CDR3 contains 15 residues. The CDR3 bases are TGCGCCAGCAGCCAAGATCCGGGGGGGTCGGAGACCCAGTACTTC. It encodes CASSQDPGGSETQYF.

With regard to this clone: This CDR3 is also generated by other DNA sequences in the sample. The chain links TRBV30 to TRBJ1-2; D uncertain. Germline CDR1 GTSNPN, CDR2 SVGIG (reference sequence). The length of the CDR3 is 12 residues. The V gene lost 1 base and the J gene lost 3 bases, with 6 bases spanning the gap. The CDR3 DNA sequence: TGTGCCTGGAGTGATACATACTATGGCTACACCTTC. As protein: CAWSDTYYGYTF.

V gene TRBV6-5 combines with J gene TRBJ1-2; D is possibly TRBD1 (5 bases). The ends were cut back, 4 bases at V and 2 bases at J, with 8 bases in the middle. CDR3 length: 13 amino acids. Germline V gene sequence: CDR1 MNHEY, CDR2 SVGAGI. The CDR3 loop is CASSSTGNYGYTF. The CDR3 DNA follows: TGTGCCAGCAGTTCCACAGGAAACTATGGCTACACCTTC.

CDR3 region: CAWSKGSTEKLFF. The CDR3 DNA is TGTGCCTGGAGCAAGGGGTCAACTGAAAAACTGTTTTTT. The gene calls are TRBV30 and TRBJ1-4; weak D call: TRBD1 (5 bases). V lost 3 bases and J lost 7, with 12 bases in between. The CDR3 consists of 13 residues. Germline V CDR1 and CDR2: GTSNPN, SVGIG (reference sequence).